In its sample, the clone carrying this T cell receptor beta chain was seen once. Its antigen is not known. This CDR3 region has 15 residues. Germline lookup yields CDR1 SGHTS and CDR2 YDEGEE. V shed 4 bases and J 4 bases; nucleotides not matched to a gene: 10. Sequencing used immunoSEQ multiplex PCR; TCRdb keeps in-frame clones, though not all of them. Of about 22,000 clones in the sample, 70% to 90% were seen once. The data were taken from a study of T cells in narcolepsy. Study results and limitations: Some memory CD4+ repertoires had no autoreactive clone sequences. Autoreactive clonotypes reportedly recurred in blood of same and different patients, not controls. HCRT-specific and TRIB2-specific autoreactive clonotypes appeared among same-patient CSF and blood CD4+ clonotypes.

The material sequenced was memory (CD45RA-) CD4+ T cells from blood. The source of this sequence is a human donor in good health. The genes are TRBV5-8 and TRBJ2-7; 8 nucleotides align to TRBD1. As DNA, the CDR3 is TGTGCCAGCAGCCCGGGTACAGGGGGTCATTACGAGCAGTACTTC. This encodes CASSPGTGGHYEQYF.